These T cell receptor beta chains were read from a single sample in a study of T cell responses to AZD1222 COVID-19 vaccine. Profiling relied on immunoSEQ multiplex PCR, and the TCRdb table lists in-frame clones only, not all of them. Of roughly 190,000 clones listed, almost 95% are singletons. Source: peripheral blood, taken on day 0 of AZD1222 vaccination. The receptors come from an adult in good health. Each CDR3 is given with its conserved first and last residue. The D gene is left open where the match is weak. Not all rows give a size; the values are once, few, many and, for expanded clones, a class.

V gene	D gene	clone size	J gene	CDR3 protein	CDR3 DNA
TRBV5-1	NA	NA	TRBJ1-2	CASSLGAAGGYGYTF	TGCGCCAGCAGCTTGGGGGCCGCCGGGGGTTATGGCTACACCTTC
TRBV6-2/TRBV6-3	NA	few	TRBJ1-4	CASSRWANEKLFF	TGTGCCAGCAGTCGGTGGGCTAATGAAAAACTGTTTTTT
TRBV4-2	TRBD1	NA	TRBJ1-5	CASSQEGTGALGQPQHF	TGTGCCAGCAGCCAAGAAGGAACAGGGGCTTTGGGTCAGCCCCAGCATTTT
TRBV3-1/TRBV3-2	NA	NA	TRBJ1-4	CASSQGEKLFF	TGTGCCAGCAGCCAAGGTGAAAAACTGTTTTTT
TRBV3-1/TRBV3-2	NA	NA	TRBJ2-2	CASSTGTGELFF	TGTGCCAGCAGCACAGGGACCGGGGAGCTGTTTTTT
TRBV5-1	NA	NA	TRBJ2-1	CASSLEGRTYEDEQFF	TGCGCCAGCAGCTTGGAGGGGCGGACCTACGAGGATGAGCAGTTCTTC
TRBV3-1/TRBV3-2	NA	NA	TRBJ2-7	CASSQSGAGAYEQYF	TGTGCCAGCAGCCAATCTGGGGCGGGCGCCTACGAGCAGTACTTC
TRBV27	NA	NA	TRBJ1-5	CASSLRGNQPQHF	TGTGCCAGCAGTTTACGTGGTAATCAGCCCCAGCATTTT
TRBV28	NA	NA	TRBJ2-3	CASSFRLLDTQYF	TGTGCCAGCAGTTTCAGGCTCCTCGATACGCAGTATTTT
TRBV7-8	NA	NA	TRBJ1-4	CASRIVEGVGEKLFF	TGTGCCAGCAGGATCGTGGAGGGGGTGGGTGAAAAACTGTTTTTT
TRBV19	TRBD1	NA	TRBJ1-4	CASSIPRDRGPSLNEKLFF	TGTGCCAGTAGTATACCCCGGGACAGGGGGCCGTCCCTTAATGAAAAACTGTTTTTT
TRBV2	TRBD1	once	TRBJ1-2	CASSPQGRANYGYTF	TGTGCCAGCAGTCCACAGGGGAGAGCTAACTATGGCTACACCTTC
TRBV7-6	NA	NA	TRBJ1-4	CASSPPGVPNEKLFF	TGTGCCAGCAGCCCCCCGGGGGTTCCTAATGAAAAACTGTTTTTT
TRBV18	NA	NA	TRBJ1-6	CASSQSGRDADNSPLHF	TGTGCCAGCTCACAATCCGGCCGGGACGCAGATAATTCACCCCTCCACTTT
TRBV5-4	NA	NA	TRBJ1-6	CASSQGQSSSYNSPLHF	TGTGCCAGCAGCCAAGGACAGAGTAGCTCCTATAATTCACCCCTCCACTTT
TRBV5-1	NA	few	TRBJ1-1	CASRSEGGNTEAFF	TGCGCCAGCAGGTCTGAAGGGGGGAACACTGAAGCTTTCTTT
TRBV3-1/TRBV3-2	NA	NA	TRBJ1-5	CASSQDIAQNQPQHF	TGTGCCAGCAGCCAAGATATAGCTCAGAATCAGCCCCAGCATTTT